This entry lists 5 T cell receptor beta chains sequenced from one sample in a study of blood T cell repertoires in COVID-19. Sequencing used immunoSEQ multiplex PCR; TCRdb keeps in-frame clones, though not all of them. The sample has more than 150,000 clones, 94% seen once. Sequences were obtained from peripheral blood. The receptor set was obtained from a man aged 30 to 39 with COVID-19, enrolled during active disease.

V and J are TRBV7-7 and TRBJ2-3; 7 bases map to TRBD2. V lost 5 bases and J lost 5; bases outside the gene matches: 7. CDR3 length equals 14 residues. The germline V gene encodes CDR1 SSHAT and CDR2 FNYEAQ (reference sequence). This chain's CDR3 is CASSRTGGLDTQYF. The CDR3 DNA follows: TGTGCCAGCAGCCGAACCGGGGGGTTAGATACGCAGTATTTT.

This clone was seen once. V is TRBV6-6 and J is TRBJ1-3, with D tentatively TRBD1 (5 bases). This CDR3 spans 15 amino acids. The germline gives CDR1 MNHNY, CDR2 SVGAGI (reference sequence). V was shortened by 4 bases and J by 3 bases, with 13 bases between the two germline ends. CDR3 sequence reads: CASSSSGGGGNTIYF. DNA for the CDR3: TGTGCCAGCAGTTCTTCCGGGGGGGGTGGAAACACCATATATTTT.

The CDR3 region has the DNA TGCGCCAGCAGCTTGGCCACGGGGGTGATGAACACTGAAGCTTTCTTT. As protein: CASSLATGVMNTEAFF. The rearrangement joins TRBV5-1 to TRBJ1-1, with a tentative D call TRBD1 (5 bases). The CDR3 has 16 amino acids. V was cut by 0 bases and J by 0 bases, with 12 bases left in between. The V gene's germline CDR1 is SGHRS and CDR2 YFSETQ.

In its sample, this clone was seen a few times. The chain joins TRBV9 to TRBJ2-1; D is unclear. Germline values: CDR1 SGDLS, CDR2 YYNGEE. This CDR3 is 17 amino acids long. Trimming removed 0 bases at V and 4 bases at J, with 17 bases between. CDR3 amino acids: CASSVAIGQVSYNEQFF. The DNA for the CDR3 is TGTGCCAGCAGCGTAGCTATTGGGCAGGTCTCTTACAATGAGCAGTTCTTC. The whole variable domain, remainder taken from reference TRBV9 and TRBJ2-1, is DSGVTQTPKHLITATGQRVTLRCSPRSGDLSVYWYQQSLDQGLQFLIQYYNGEERAKGNILERFSAQQFPDLHSELNLSSLELGDSALYFCASSVAIGQVSYNEQFFGPGTRLTVL.

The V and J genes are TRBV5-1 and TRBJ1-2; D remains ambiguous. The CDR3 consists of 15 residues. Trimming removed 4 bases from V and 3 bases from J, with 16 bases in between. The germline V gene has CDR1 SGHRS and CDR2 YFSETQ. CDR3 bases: TGCGCCAGCAGCACGGGAGGCCTGCTGGACTATGGCTACACCTTC. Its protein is CASSTGGLLDYGYTF.